In this sample, the clone carrying this T cell receptor beta chain turned up many times. TCRdb analysed the RT-PCR reads with MiXCR anew, one entry per CDR3 protein. The profile shows 650,000 to 800,000 distinct CDR3 sequences, 12% to 15% of them singletons. The germline V and J ends were trimmed by 4 bases and 1 base, with 14 bases remaining between them. This CDR3 region has 17 residues. The gene calls are TRBV12-3 or TRBV12-4 and TRBJ1-6, with a tentative D call TRBD1 (6 bases). The source of this sequence is a female donor in good health, serving as a healthy control. Sequencing used memory CD4+ T cells from blood. CDR3 coding DNA: TGTGCCAGCAGTTCCGGACAGATGGGGTCCTATAATTCACCCCTCCACTTT. Translation gives CASSSGQMGSYNSPLHF.